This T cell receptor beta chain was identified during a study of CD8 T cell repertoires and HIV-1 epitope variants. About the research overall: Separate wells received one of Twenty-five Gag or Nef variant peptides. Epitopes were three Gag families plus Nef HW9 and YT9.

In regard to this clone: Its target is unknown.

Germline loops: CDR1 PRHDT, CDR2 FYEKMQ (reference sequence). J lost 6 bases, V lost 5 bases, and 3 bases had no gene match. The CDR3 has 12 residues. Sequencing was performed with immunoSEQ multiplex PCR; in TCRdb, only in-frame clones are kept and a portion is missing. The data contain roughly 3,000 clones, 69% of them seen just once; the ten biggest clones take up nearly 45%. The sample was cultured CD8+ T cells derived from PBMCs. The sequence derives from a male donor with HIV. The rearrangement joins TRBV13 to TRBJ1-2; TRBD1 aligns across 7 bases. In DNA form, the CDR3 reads TGTGCCAGCAGCGCCACAGGGGATGGCTACACCTTC. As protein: CASSATGDGYTF.